The clone carrying this T cell receptor (beta chain) was observed once. The source of the sample is a study of blood T cell repertoires in COVID-19. At the level of the study: The United States, Italy and Spain provided the acute and convalescent COVID-19 samples. PBMCs, B-cell-depleted T cells, or T cells provided the cDNA or gDNA that made up the material.

Original analysis: Amplification with reference gene primers provided the estimates of nucleated cell counts. Measured with immunoSEQ multiplex PCR; TCRdb has only the in-frame clones, and not every one. The V and J calls and the clone size are those of that table, but D and trimming were determined from the DNA. The sample consists of some 77,000 clones, approximately 88% of them appearing once. Germline V gene sequence: CDR1 SGHNT, CDR2 YYREEE (reference sequence). This CDR3 has 16 amino acids. V lost 1 base and J lost 2; bases outside the gene matches: 4. The clonotype was recovered from a man aged 30 to 39 with acute or convalescent COVID-19. The V gene is TRBV5-4, the J gene TRBJ2-7; 12 nucleotides line up with TRBD2. The sample comprised peripheral blood. The CDR3 here is CASSLSPSGRAYEQYF. The CDR3 region has the DNA TGTGCCAGCAGCTTGTCGCCTAGCGGGAGGGCCTACGAGCAGTACTTC.